This TCR beta chain originates from a study of cytomegalovirus exposure and HLA in healthy donors. General study results and limits: A likely sequencing artifact accounted for one observed cluster of highly shared sequence variants.

A multiplex PCR was run with 60 Vbeta primers and 13 Jbeta primers. Some clones are missing from TCRdb's copy, which holds only in-frame ones; the method was immunoSEQ multiplex PCR. The repertoire consists of some 130,000 clones, with roughly three quarters occurring once and the leading ten covering 2% to 2.5%. With V trimmed by 1 base and J by 4 bases, 20 bases remained unmatched. The CDR3 loop spans 20 amino acids. Germline V lookup: CDR1 SGHRS, CDR2 YFSETQ. This clone was recorded a few times. The antigen remains undetermined. The sequence came from a man aged 30 to 39 in good health and CMV-seronegative. The sequencing input was PBMCs. The chain uses TRBV5-1 and TRBJ1-5, with 7 nucleotides matching TRBD1. CDR3 region: CASSLKGSRKTGHSNQPQHF. As DNA, the CDR3 is TGCGCCAGCAGCTTGAAGGGATCGCGGAAGACAGGGCACTCGAATCAGCCCCAGCATTTT.